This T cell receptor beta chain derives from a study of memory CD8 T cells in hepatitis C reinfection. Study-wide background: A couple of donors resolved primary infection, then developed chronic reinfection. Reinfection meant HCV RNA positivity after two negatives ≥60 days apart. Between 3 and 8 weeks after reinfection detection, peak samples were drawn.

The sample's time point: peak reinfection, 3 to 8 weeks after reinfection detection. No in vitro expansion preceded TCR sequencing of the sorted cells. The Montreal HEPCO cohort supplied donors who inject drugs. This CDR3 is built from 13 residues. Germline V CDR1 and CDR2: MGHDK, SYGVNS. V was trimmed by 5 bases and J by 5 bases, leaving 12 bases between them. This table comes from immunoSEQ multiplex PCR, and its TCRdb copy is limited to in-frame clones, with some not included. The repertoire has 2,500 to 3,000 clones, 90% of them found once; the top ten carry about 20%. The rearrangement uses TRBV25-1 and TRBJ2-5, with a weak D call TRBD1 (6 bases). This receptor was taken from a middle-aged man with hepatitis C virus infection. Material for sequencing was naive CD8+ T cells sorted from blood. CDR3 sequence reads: CASSNRAWETQYF. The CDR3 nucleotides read TGTGCCAGCAGTAACAGGGCCTGGGAGACCCAGTACTTC.